Included here is one TCR beta chain sequence, with context. This record comes from a study of metastatic and nonmetastatic thyroid tumors. Study information: The authors compared repertoires across blood and tumor or nodule tissue from malignant and benign thyroid patients.

All patients were untreated before thyroid surgery. Deletions cut 0 bases from V and 2 bases from J, with 17 bases between. CDR1 and CDR2 from the germline V gene are SGHNT and YYREEE (reference sequence). The CDR3 runs 17 residues. TCRdb re-called clones from the PCR reads using MiXCR. Among approximately 21,000 clones listed, about 30% were seen once. This receptor was taken from a female donor with papillary thyroid cancer or a benign thyroid nodule (not recorded which). Some clones in this sample may be carry-over from other donors' samples. The V gene is TRBV5-4, the J gene TRBJ1-2; possibly TRBD1 for D (5 bases). The sequencing sample was made of tumor tissue. CDR3 in amino acids: CASSLGREGHTNYGYTF. The CDR3 DNA sequence: TGTGCCAGCAGCTTGGGGCGGGAAGGACACACAAACTATGGCTACACCTTC. The complete variable domain, with remaining parts taken from reference TRBV5-4 and TRBJ1-2, reads ETGVTQSPTHLIKTRGQQVTLRCSSQSGHNTVSWYQQALGQGPQFIFQYYREEENGRGNFPPRFSGLQFPNYSSELNVNALELDDSALYLCASSLGREGHTNYGYTFGSGTRLTVV.